The T cell receptor beta chain described here comes from a study of response to subunit inactivated influenza vaccine. TCRdb recomputed calls from the RT-PCR reads with MiXCR, one row per CDR3 protein. The sample lists more than 550,000 distinct CDR3 sequences; 12% were seen once. CDR1 is MNHEY and CDR2 is SVGEGT in the germline V gene. This CDR3 has 14 amino acids. V was clipped by 2 bases and J by 9 bases, with 14 bases between them. Regarding this clonotype: Antigen: not known.

Points from the study as a whole: There was a suggestion from the authors that each seasonal influenza vaccination recruits few new T cells.

Sequenced here: PBMCs from blood, sampled on the day of vaccination. This sequence joins TRBV6-2 or TRBV6-3 and TRBJ2-1; unclear D gene. This TCR was sampled from a man between 45 and 60 years old who received an inactivated influenza vaccine. The CDR3 nucleotides are TGTGCCAGCAGTTACGCCCCGGAGAGTGGTGAGCAGTTCTTC. This encodes CASSYAPESGEQFF.